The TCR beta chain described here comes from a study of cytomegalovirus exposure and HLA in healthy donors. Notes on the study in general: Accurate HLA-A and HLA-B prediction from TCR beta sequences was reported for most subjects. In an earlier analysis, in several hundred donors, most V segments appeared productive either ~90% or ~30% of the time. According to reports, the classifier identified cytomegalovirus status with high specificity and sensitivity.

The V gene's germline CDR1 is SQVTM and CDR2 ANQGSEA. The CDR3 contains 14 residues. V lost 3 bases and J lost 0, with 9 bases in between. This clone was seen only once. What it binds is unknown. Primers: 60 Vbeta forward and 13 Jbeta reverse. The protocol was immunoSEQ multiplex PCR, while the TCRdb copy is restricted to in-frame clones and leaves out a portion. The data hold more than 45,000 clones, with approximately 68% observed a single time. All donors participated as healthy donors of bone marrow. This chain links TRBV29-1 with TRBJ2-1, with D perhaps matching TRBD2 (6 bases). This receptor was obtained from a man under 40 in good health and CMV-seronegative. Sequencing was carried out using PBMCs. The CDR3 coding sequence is TGCAGCGTTGATCACGGGAGCTCCTACAATGAGCAGTTCTTC. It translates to CSVDHGSSYNEQFF.